The 18 T cell receptor beta chains below all came from one sample that was sequenced in a study of cytomegalovirus exposure and HLA in healthy donors. The PCR used 60 Vbeta and 13 Jbeta primers. This table comes from immunoSEQ multiplex PCR, and its TCRdb copy is limited to in-frame clones, with some not included. The table records about 120,000 clones, 75% to 90% of them present only once. Material: PBMCs. These receptor sequences come from a man aged 40-49 years in good health and CMV-seronegative.

The rearrangement uses TRBV6-1 and TRBJ1-5, with D uncertain. In germline, CDR1 is MNHNS, CDR2 SASEGT. The CDR3 has 14 amino acids. Trimming left V 0 bases short and J 0 bases short, with 3 bases between. The DNA of the CDR3 is TGTGCCAGCAGTGAAGCCCATAGCAATCAGCCCCAGCATTTT. Its translation: CASSEAHSNQPQHF.

V and J are TRBV7-8 and TRBJ2-1, with D perhaps TRBD2 (6 bases). There are 15 residues in the CDR3. Trimming shortened V by 3 bases and J by 12 bases, and 21 bases separated the two germline ends. Germline-derived CDR1 and CDR2 are SGHVS and FQNEAQ. The CDR3 DNA reads as TGTGCCAGCAGCTTTAGTGGGGGAGGAATGGAGGGGCAGTTCTTC. It translates to CASSFSGGGMEGQFF.

With respect to this clone: The junction differs from germline at one of its ends, possibly a read error. This chain joins TRBV7-7 and TRBJ2-1, with 7 bases matching TRBD2. This CDR3 region has 14 residues. Germline lookup yields CDR1 SSHAT and CDR2 FNYEAQ (reference sequence). CDR3 coding DNA: TGTGCTAGCAGCCGCGGGAGACAGTACAATGAGCAGTTCTTC. Translation: CASSRGRQYNEQFF.

The V gene is TRBV7-2, the J gene TRBJ2-3; 7 positions agree with TRBD1. Germline CDR1 is SGHTA and CDR2 is FQGNSA. This CDR3 has 14 residues. V gave up 3 bases and J gave up 5 bases; unmatched junction bases: 5. CDR3 region: CASSFGPGGDTQYF. CDR3 bases: TGTGCCAGCAGCTTCGGTCCAGGGGGAGATACGCAGTATTTT.

The chain employs TRBV6-1 and TRBJ1-2, with 7 bases lining up with TRBD1. Unmatched junction bases numbered 9, after V lost 3 bases and J lost 8 bases. The CDR3 sequence is 14 residues long. Germline CDR1 MNHNS, CDR2 SASEGT. CDR3 region: CASSESETGIGYTF. In nucleotides, the CDR3 is TGTGCCAGCAGTGAGTCAGAGACAGGGATAGGCTACACCTTC.

The chain is built from TRBV4-3 and TRBJ2-4, with 7 bases fitting TRBD2. The CDR3 runs 16 residues. The trim removed 4 bases at V and 4 bases at J, leaving 10 bases unmatched. Germline values: CDR1 LGHNA, CDR2 YSLEER. This CDR3 is CASSRNLAEGKNIQYF. The CDR3 region has the DNA TGCGCCAGCAGCCGGAACCTAGCGGAGGGTAAAAACATTCAGTACTTC.

This clone was seen once. The CDR3 region is CASSSDRVSSLGYTF. DNA of the CDR3: TGTGCCAGCAGCTCCGACAGGGTTTCTTCTCTTGGCTACACCTTC. This chain connects TRBV7-8 to TRBJ1-2; TRBD1 matches 7 bases. The V segment lost 4 bases and the J segment 7 bases; nucleotides outside the gene matches: 12. From germline, CDR1 is SGHVS and CDR2 FQNEAQ. The CDR3 consists of 15 residues.

This chain uses TRBV28 with TRBJ1-3; D may be TRBD1 (6 bases). V gave up 4 bases and J gave up 0 bases, with 10 bases separating them. CDR1 and CDR2 from the germline V gene are MDHEN and SYDVKM. CDR3 length equals 15 residues. Here the CDR3 reads CASSYQGISGNTIYF. In DNA, the CDR3 is TGTGCCAGCAGTTATCAGGGGATCTCTGGAAACACCATATATTTT.

The chain joins TRBV14 to TRBJ2-1; TRBD2 aligns across 8 bases. Germline V gene sequence: CDR1 SGHDN, CDR2 FVKESK. V was pared by 3 bases and J by 7 bases, with 8 bases of the junction left unmatched. The CDR3 spans 15 residues. The CDR3 here is CASSQSAGGGNEQFF. For the CDR3, the DNA is TGTGCCAGCAGCCAGTCAGCCGGGGGGGGGAATGAGCAGTTCTTC.

This sequence joins TRBV27 and TRBJ2-7; 9 positions match TRBD1. Per the germline V gene, CDR1 is MNHEY and CDR2 is SMNVEV (reference sequence). Trimming cost V 10 bases and J 3 bases; bases outside gene matches: 7. The CDR3 loop spans 13 amino acids. The CDR3 sequence is CATGTGLFYEQYF. CDR3 sequence (DNA): TGTGCCACCGGGACAGGGCTATTCTACGAGCAGTACTTC.

The J gene is TRBJ2-6, the V gene TRBV30; 15 nucleotides align to TRBD2. Germline assignment: CDR1 GTSNPN and CDR2 SVGIG (reference sequence). This CDR3 is built from 19 residues. Unmatched junction bases numbered 3, after V lost 0 bases and J lost 0 bases. CDR3 nucleotides: TGTGCCTGGAGTGTAGGACTAGCGGGAGGGGGCTCTGGGGCCAACGTCCTGACTTTC. Amino acid sequence: CAWSVGLAGGGSGANVLTF.

V usage is TRBV7-2 and J usage is TRBJ2-7; 7 bases match TRBD1. The CDR3 is 14 residues long. Germline values: CDR1 SGHTA, CDR2 FQGNSA. The V segment lost 6 bases and the J segment 3 bases; nucleotides outside the gene matches: 8. The CDR3 region has the DNA TGTGCCAGCAGTTTCGATCGACAGGGCTACGAGCAGTACTTC. This codes for CASSFDRQGYEQYF.

The V gene is TRBV5-1, the J gene TRBJ2-5, with D perhaps matching TRBD2 (5 bases). The CDR3 loop spans 14 amino acids. Germline V gene lookup returns CDR1 SGHRS and CDR2 YFSETQ. V shed 4 bases and J shed 5 bases, with 15 bases lying between them. CDR3 sequence reads: CASSQVSSPETQYF. In DNA form, the CDR3 reads TGCGCCAGCAGCCAAGTGTCTAGCCCTGAGACCCAGTACTTC.

This chain connects TRBV6-1 to TRBJ2-5; possible D gene TRBD1, 6 bases. The DNA end favors TRBJ2-7, so the J call may be wrong. Germline values: CDR1 MNHNS, CDR2 SASEGT. This CDR3 spans 17 amino acids. CDR3 loop: CASSELTGGYSSYEQYF. The CDR3 nucleotides read TGTGCCAGCAGTGAATTGACAGGAGGTTACAGCTCCTACGAGCAGTACTTC.

The chain joins TRBV28 to TRBJ2-7; 7 positions agree with TRBD1. CDR1 MDHEN and CDR2 SYDVKM come from the germline V gene. The CDR3 has 15 residues. With V trimmed by 5 bases and J by 3 bases, 10 bases remained unmatched. The CDR3: CASSATGALSYEQYF. The CDR3, as DNA: TGTGCCAGCAGTGCCACAGGGGCCCTCAGCTACGAGCAGTACTTC.

This chain connects TRBV5-8 to TRBJ2-7; 7 bases match TRBD1. The CDR3 is 14 amino acids. Germline V gene data show CDR1 as SGHTS and CDR2 as YDEGEE. Germline trimming cut 4 bases from V and 2 bases from J; bases unmatched to any gene: 6. CDR3 coding DNA: TGTGCCAGCAGCGCCGGACAGGACACCTACGAGCAGTACTTC. It is translated as CASSAGQDTYEQYF.

CDR3 bases: TGTGCCAGCAGGGACAGGGGTCCCCAGTACTTC. It specifies CASRDRGPQYF. The genes are TRBV28 and TRBJ2-5; the match to TRBD1 covers 9 bases. Germline V gives CDR1 MDHEN, CDR2 SYDVKM. Trimming cost V 6 bases and J 9 bases; bases outside gene matches: 2. There are 11 residues in the CDR3.

This clone was seen just once. The V gene is TRBV18, the J gene TRBJ2-3; possible D gene TRBD2, 7 bases. V was cut by 3 bases and J by 6 bases, with 13 bases left in between. The CDR3 sequence is 14 residues long. Germline assignment: CDR1 KGHSH and CDR2 LQKENI. CDR3 loop: CASSPFRGADTQYF. CDR3 coding DNA: TGTGCCAGCTCACCGTTTCGGGGGGCGGATACGCAGTATTTT. The whole variable domain, remainder taken from reference TRBV18 and TRBJ2-3, is NAGVMQNPRHLVRRRGQEARLRCSPMKGHSHVYWYRQLPEEGLKFMVYLQKENIIDESGMPKERFSAEFPKEGPSILRIQQVVRGDSAAYFCASSPFRGADTQYFGPGTRLTVL.